This T cell receptor (beta chain) was documented in a study of blood T cell repertoires in COVID-19. CDR1 MNHNS and CDR2 SASEGT come from the germline V gene. There are 17 residues in the CDR3. Trimming left V 3 bases short and J 0 bases short, with 15 bases between. Only in-frame clones appear in the TCRdb table, and some are missing; sequencing was by immunoSEQ multiplex PCR. The sample carries hundreds of thousands of clones, around 80% recorded once. The sample was peripheral blood. The genes are TRBV6-1 and TRBJ1-5; D is perhaps TRBD1 (5 bases). This receptor was obtained from a woman in her 30s with COVID-19, enrolled during active disease. This CDR3 reads CASSDRQPNYSNQPQHF. CDR3 nucleotides: TGTGCCAGCAGTGACAGACAGCCTAATTATAGCAATCAGCCCCAGCATTTT.